This T cell receptor beta chain was found in a study of persistence of HIV-infected CD4 T cells. At the level of the study: Blood samples, up to about 200 mL, came from multiple time points, except two leukapheresis donors sampled once. Findings of the study overall: TCRbeta richness was lower in CMV- and Gag-responding cells than in anti-CD3/anti-CD28-responding cells.

Cells were stimulated with CMV-infected fibroblast lysates at around 9.1 ug/mL. Memory cells lacking CD40L and CD69 with high CD45RO were sorted. Anti-CD28/CD49d costimulation, CD40-blocking antibody and enfuvirtide were given to CD8-depleted PBMCs for 15 to 20 hours. The libraries were made with immunoSEQ version 4 in survey mode. Template was genomic DNA at 7.5 to 10 ng/uL, with up to about 1 ug used per sample. The table came from immunoSEQ multiplex PCR; TCRdb's copy has only in-frame clones and leaves some out. This sample has 35,000 to 40,000 clones, with about 85% found just once. On this clone itself: Its antigen is still unknown.

This receptor was obtained from an adult man with HIV who was CMV-seropositive. The specimen comprised CD4+ T cells sorted from PBMCs after roughly 17-hour stimulation, sampled from a patient who received antiretroviral therapy.

The CDR3 loop reads CASSYSFRGDTGELFF. In nucleotides, the CDR3 is TGTGCCAGCAGTTACTCTTTCAGGGGGGACACCGGGGAGCTGTTTTTT. The V call is TRBV6-5, the J call TRBJ2-2, with D possibly being TRBD1 (7 bases). V gave up 0 bases and J gave up 3 bases, with 11 bases separating them. In germline, CDR1 is MNHEY, CDR2 SVGAGI. The CDR3 runs to 16 residues.